This T cell receptor (beta chain) was obtained from a study of T cell repertoires in cytomegalovirus infection. TCRdb re-analysed the reads in MiXCR, keeping a single row per CDR3 protein. Among hundreds of thousands of distinct CDR3 sequences listed, over 25% were seen once. To note about this clonotype: The antigen is not known.

V was trimmed by 4 bases and J by 4 bases, leaving 11 bases between them. CDR3 length: 14 amino acids. The germline V gene has CDR1 MNHEY and CDR2 SVGAGI. The receptor's source is a human donor in good health (CMV status not recorded). Some clones in this sample may be carry-over from other donors' samples. This sample comprised cultured CD8+ T cells from PBMCs, obtained from culture after CMV antigen stimulation. The J gene is TRBJ1-5, the V gene TRBV6-5; the D gene is possibly TRBD1 (6 bases). This CDR3 is CASSSPTGNQPQHF. The CDR3 DNA is TGTGCCAGCAGTTCCCCAACAGGGAATCAGCCCCAGCATTTT.